Only one count was recorded for the clone carrying this T cell receptor beta chain. This entry comes from a study of T cell repertoires in cytomegalovirus infection. TCRdb used MiXCR to reprocess the reads, holding one entry per CDR3 protein. The sample shows around 490,000 distinct CDR3 sequences, roughly 29% of them seen only once. This CDR3 contains 16 residues. Germline trimming cut 4 bases from V and 5 bases from J; bases unmatched to any gene: 13. The germline V gene encodes CDR1 SGHAT and CDR2 FQNNGV. Sequencing was performed on PBMCs. The chain couples TRBV11-2 to TRBJ2-7; the match to TRBD1 covers 8 bases. The receptor was isolated from a human donor in good health (CMV status not recorded). Some clones in this sample may be carry-over from other donors' samples. CDR3 sequence (DNA): TGTGCCAGCAGCTCGAGTTTTAGGACAGGGACCAACGAGCAGTACTTC. The encoded protein is CASSSSFRTGTNEQYF.